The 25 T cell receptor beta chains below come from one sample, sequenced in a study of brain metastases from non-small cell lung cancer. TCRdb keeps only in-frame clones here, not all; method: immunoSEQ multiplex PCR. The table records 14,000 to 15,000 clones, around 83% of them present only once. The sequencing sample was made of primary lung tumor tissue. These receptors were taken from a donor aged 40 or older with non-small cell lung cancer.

In nucleotides, the CDR3 is TGTGCCAGCTCACCTTCGGACGGCTACGAGCAGTACTTC. Encoded protein: CASSPSDGYEQYF. This sequence joins TRBV18 and TRBJ2-7; D is uncertain. V was pared by 3 bases and J by 3 bases, with 9 bases between. The germline V gene has CDR1 KGHSH and CDR2 LQKENI. This CDR3 region has 13 residues.

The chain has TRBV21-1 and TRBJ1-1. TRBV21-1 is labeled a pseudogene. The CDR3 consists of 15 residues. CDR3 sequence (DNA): TGTGCCAGCAGCAGTCCTTTCCCGGGATACACTGAAGCTTTCTTT. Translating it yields CASSSPFPGYTEAFF.

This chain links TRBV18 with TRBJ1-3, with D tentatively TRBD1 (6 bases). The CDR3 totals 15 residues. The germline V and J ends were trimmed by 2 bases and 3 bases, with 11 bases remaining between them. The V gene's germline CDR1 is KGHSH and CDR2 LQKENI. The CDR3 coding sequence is TGTGCCAGCTCACCAATCGGGGGCGGTGGAAACACCATATATTTT. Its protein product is CASSPIGGGGNTIYF. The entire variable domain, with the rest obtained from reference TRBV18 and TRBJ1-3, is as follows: NAGVMQNPRHLVRRRGQEARLRCSPMKGHSHVYWYRQLPEEGLKFMVYLQKENIIDESGMPKERFSAEFPKEGPSILRIQQVVRGDSAAYFCASSPIGGGGNTIYFGEGSWLTVV.

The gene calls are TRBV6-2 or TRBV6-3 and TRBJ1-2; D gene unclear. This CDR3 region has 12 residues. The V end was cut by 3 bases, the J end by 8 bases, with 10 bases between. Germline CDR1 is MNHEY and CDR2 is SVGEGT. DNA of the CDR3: TGTGCCAGCAGTTATCTTTTGCGGGGCTACACCTTC. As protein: CASSYLLRGYTF.

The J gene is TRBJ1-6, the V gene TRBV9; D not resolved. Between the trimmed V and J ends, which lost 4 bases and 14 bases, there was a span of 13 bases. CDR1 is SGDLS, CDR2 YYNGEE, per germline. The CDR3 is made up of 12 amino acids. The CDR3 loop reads CASSPFPGALHF. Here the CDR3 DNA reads TGTGCCAGCAGCCCTTTCCCTGGGGCCCTCCACTTT.

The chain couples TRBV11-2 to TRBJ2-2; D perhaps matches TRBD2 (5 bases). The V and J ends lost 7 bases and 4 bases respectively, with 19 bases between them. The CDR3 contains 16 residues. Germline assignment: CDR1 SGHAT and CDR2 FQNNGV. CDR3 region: CASTQAGLAGTGELFF. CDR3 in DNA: TGTGCCAGCACCCAGGCGGGCCTAGCTGGCACCGGGGAGCTGTTTTTT.

CDR3 bases: TGTGCCAGCAGTTCACCGGGACAGGGGTCCTACGAGCAGTACTTC. Translated, it gives CASSSPGQGSYEQYF. The genes are TRBV6-5 and TRBJ2-7; 10 nucleotides match TRBD1. With V trimmed by 4 bases and J by 1 base, 4 bases remained unmatched. Germline CDR1 and CDR2: MNHEY and SVGAGI. This CDR3 contains 15 residues.

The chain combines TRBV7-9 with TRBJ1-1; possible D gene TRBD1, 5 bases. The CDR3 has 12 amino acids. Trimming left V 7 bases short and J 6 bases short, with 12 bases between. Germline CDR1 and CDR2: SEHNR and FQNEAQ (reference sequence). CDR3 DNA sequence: TGTGCCAGCATCCTCCAGGGTTCTGAAGCTTTCTTT. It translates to CASILQGSEAFF.

DNA of the CDR3: TGTGCCAGCAGCCTTCTGGGGTCCGGGGAGCTGTTTTTT. It yields the protein CASSLLGSGELFF. The chain uses TRBV3-1 (or the pseudogene TRBV3-2) and TRBJ2-2; D not resolved. The CDR3 is 13 amino acids. V lost 4 bases and J 6 bases, leaving 9 bases between the germline ends. Germline lookup yields CDR1 LGHDT and CDR2 YNNKEL (reference sequence).

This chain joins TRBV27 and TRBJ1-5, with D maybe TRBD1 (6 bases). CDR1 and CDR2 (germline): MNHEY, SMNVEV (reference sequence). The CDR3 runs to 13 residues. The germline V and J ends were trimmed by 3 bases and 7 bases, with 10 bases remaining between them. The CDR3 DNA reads TGTGCCAGCAGTTTGGGGGCACGGCAGCCCCAGCATTTT. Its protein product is CASSLGARQPQHF.

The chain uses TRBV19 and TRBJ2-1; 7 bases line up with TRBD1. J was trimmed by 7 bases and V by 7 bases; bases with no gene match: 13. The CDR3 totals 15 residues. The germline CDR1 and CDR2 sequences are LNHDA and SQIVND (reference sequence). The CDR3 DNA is TGTGCCAGTACCCTCAGGGGGTTGGGGGTGAATGAGCAGTTCTTC. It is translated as CASTLRGLGVNEQFF.

CDR3 in amino acids: CASSSHMVTEAFF. DNA for the CDR3: TGTGCCAGCAGTTCCCACATGGTCACTGAAGCTTTCTTT. This chain uses TRBV6-6 with TRBJ1-1; no firm D call. The V end lost 4 bases, the J end lost 4 bases, and 10 bases lay between the germline ends. CDR3 size: 13 residues. Germline V lookup: CDR1 MNHNY, CDR2 SVGAGI (reference sequence).

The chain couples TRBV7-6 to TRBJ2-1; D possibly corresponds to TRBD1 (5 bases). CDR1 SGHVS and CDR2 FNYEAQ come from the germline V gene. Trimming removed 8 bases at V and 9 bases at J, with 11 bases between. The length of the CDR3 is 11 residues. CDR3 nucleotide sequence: TGTGCCAGCTCCCCCCAGGGTGAGCAGTTCTTC. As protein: CASSPQGEQFF.

As DNA, the CDR3 is TGTGCCTGGACCCCCGTTGGGAACAGAAGAAACACCATATATTTT. Translating gives CAWTPVGNRRNTIYF. The rearrangement joins TRBV30 to TRBJ1-3, with D unclear. Per germline, CDR1 GTSNPN and CDR2 SVGIG (reference sequence). This CDR3 is 15 amino acids long. Deletions cut 4 bases from V and 5 bases from J, with 18 bases between.

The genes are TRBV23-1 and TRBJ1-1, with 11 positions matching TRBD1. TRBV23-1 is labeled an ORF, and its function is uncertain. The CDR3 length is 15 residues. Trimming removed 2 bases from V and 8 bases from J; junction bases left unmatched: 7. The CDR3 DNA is TGCGCCAGCAGTCAAACTTGGACAGGGGGCCTGGAAGCTTTCTTT. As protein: CASSQTWTGGLEAFF.

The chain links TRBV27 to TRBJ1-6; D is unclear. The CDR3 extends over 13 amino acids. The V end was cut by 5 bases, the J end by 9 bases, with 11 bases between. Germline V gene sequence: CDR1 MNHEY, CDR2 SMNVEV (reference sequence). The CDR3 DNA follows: TGTGCCAGCAGTCCAAAAGGGATTTCACCCCTCCACTTT. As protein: CASSPKGISPLHF.

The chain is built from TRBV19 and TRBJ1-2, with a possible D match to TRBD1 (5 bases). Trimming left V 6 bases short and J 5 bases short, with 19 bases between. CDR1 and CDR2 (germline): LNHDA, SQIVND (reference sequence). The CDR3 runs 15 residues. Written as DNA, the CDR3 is TGTGCCAGTAGCCCTCAGGGAGGTGGGAGGTATGGCTACACCTTC. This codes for CASSPQGGGRYGYTF.

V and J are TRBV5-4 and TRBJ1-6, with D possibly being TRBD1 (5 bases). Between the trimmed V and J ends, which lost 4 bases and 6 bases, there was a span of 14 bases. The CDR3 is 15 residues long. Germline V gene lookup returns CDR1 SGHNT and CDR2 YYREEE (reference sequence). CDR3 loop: CASSALDRVNSPLHF. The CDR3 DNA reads TGTGCCAGCAGCGCTCTCGACAGAGTTAATTCACCCCTCCACTTT.

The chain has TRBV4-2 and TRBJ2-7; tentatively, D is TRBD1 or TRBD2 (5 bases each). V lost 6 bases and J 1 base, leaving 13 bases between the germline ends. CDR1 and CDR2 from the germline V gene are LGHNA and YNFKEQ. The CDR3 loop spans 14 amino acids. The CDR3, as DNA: TGTGCCAGCAGGGACTTGGGGCGATCCTACGAGCAGTACTTC. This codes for CASRDLGRSYEQYF.

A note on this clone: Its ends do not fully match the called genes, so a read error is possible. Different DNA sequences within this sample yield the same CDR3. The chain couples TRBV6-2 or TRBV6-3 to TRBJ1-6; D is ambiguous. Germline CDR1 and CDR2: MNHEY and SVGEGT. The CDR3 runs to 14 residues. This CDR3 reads CASSLNRAYSPLHF. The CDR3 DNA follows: TGTGCTAGCAGTTTGAACAGAGCCTATTCACCCCTCCACTTT.

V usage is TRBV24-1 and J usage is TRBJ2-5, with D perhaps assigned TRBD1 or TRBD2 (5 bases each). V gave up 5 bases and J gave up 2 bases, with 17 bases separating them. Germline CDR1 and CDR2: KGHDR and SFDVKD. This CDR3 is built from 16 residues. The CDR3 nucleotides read TGTGCCACCAGTGCGGGGCAGGGCGGTGATCAAGAGACCCAGTACTTC. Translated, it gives CATSAGQGGDQETQYF.

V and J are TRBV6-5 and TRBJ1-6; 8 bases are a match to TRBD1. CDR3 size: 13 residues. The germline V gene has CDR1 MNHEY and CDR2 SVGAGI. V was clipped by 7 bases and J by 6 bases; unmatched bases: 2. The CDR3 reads CASTGQGNSPLHF. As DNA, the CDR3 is TGTGCCAGCACCGGACAGGGTAATTCACCCCTCCACTTT.

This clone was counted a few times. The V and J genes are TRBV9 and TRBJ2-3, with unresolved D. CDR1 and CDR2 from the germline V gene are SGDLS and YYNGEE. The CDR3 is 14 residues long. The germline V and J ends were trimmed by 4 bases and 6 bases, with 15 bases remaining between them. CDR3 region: CASSLGPRWDTQYF. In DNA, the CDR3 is TGTGCCAGCAGCCTCGGTCCCCGGTGGGATACGCAGTATTTT.

The CDR3 protein is CASSRAGETQYF. The CDR3 coding sequence is TGTGCCAGCAGTAGGGCCGGAGAGACCCAGTACTTC. The rearrangement links TRBV12-3 or TRBV12-4 to TRBJ2-5, with D unclear. V dropped 5 bases and J dropped 4 bases, with 8 bases sitting between them. This CDR3 is built from 12 residues.

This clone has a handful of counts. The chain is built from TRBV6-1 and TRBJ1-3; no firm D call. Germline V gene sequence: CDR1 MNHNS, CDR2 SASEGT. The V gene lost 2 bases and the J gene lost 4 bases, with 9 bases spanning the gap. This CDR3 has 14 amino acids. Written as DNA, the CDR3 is TGTGCCAGCAGTGAAACGACCGAAGGAAACACCATATATTTT. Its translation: CASSETTEGNTIYF.